The 20 T cell receptor beta chains given below trace back to one sample, sequenced in a study of blood T cell repertoires in COVID-19. Assay used: immunoSEQ multiplex PCR; TCRdb lists only in-frame clones, some missing. The sample records around 250,000 clones, approximately 86% being singletons. What was sequenced was PBMCs or T cells enriched from blood (not recorded which). These receptor sequences come from a woman between 45 and 65 years old who had recovered from COVID-19.

The chain combines TRBV19 with TRBJ2-1, with 14 bases fitting TRBD2. J was trimmed by 7 bases and V by 8 bases; bases with no gene match: 4. There are 14 residues in the CDR3. In germline, CDR1 is LNHDA, CDR2 SQIVND (reference sequence). For the CDR3, the DNA is TGTGCCAGTGGGGGACTAGCGGGAGCGAATGAGCAGTTCTTC. Protein sequence: CASGGLAGANEQFF.

This clone was seen just once. CDR3 protein: CATSRDKTGGQGYTF. CDR3 in DNA: TGTGCCACCAGCAGGGACAAGACAGGGGGCCAGGGCTACACCTTC. V and J are TRBV15 and TRBJ1-2; 10 positions match TRBD1. With 3 bases clipped from V and 8 bases from J, the junction kept 9 bases outside the gene matches. Germline V CDR1 and CDR2: LNHNV, YYDKDF (reference sequence). The CDR3 runs 15 residues.

The genes are TRBV28 and TRBJ2-7; 7 bases fit TRBD2. CDR1 MDHEN and CDR2 SYDVKM come from the germline V gene. Trimming took 6 bases from V and 4 from J; bases not matched to a gene: 9. This CDR3 comprises 14 residues. The CDR3 loop reads CASRSPGGRYEQYF. As DNA, the CDR3 is TGTGCCAGCAGATCTCCGGGGGGAAGATACGAGCAGTACTTC. The entire variable domain, with the rest obtained from reference TRBV28 and TRBJ2-7, is as follows: DVKVTQSSRYLVKRTGEKVFLECVQDMDHENMFWYRQDPGLGLRLIYFSYDVKMKEKGDIPEGYSVSREKKERFSLILESASTNQTSMYLCASRSPGGRYEQYFGPGTRLTVT.

The gene calls are TRBV29-1 and TRBJ2-3; 12 nucleotides align to TRBD2. The CDR3 totals 17 residues. CDR1 and CDR2 from the germline V gene are SQVTM and ANQGSEA. The V gene end was trimmed by 0 bases and the J gene end by 2 bases; junction bases not matched to a gene: 6. The CDR3 here is CSVEDHGTSGFTDTQYF. In nucleotides, the CDR3 is TGCAGCGTTGAAGATCACGGGACTAGCGGGTTCACAGATACGCAGTATTTT.

The chain employs TRBV5-1 and TRBJ2-7; 7 bases are a match to TRBD1. Germline CDR1 is SGHRS and CDR2 is YFSETQ. V was clipped by 0 bases and J by 2 bases; unmatched bases: 5. This CDR3 spans 15 amino acids. CDR3 amino acids: CASSLAGTATYEQYF. The DNA of the CDR3 is TGCGCCAGCAGCTTGGCCGGGACAGCGACCTACGAGCAGTACTTC.

The V and J genes are TRBV5-1 and TRBJ2-1; 9 bases align to TRBD2. The CDR3 loop spans 16 amino acids. CDR1 and CDR2 from the germline V gene are SGHRS and YFSETQ. Unmatched junction bases numbered 6, after V lost 0 bases and J lost 5 bases. The CDR3 sequence: CASSLAFSSGNNEQFF. For the CDR3, the DNA is TGCGCCAGCAGCTTGGCCTTCTCTAGCGGGAACAATGAGCAGTTCTTC.

The rearrangement joins TRBV28 to TRBJ1-1; D possibly corresponds to TRBD1 (6 bases). Per the germline V gene, CDR1 is MDHEN and CDR2 is SYDVKM. This CDR3 contains 14 residues. Between the trimmed V and J ends, which lost 10 bases and 3 bases, there was a span of 18 bases. CDR3 in amino acids: CATQQGRVDTEAFF. CDR3 in DNA: TGTGCCACCCAACAGGGCAGGGTGGACACTGAAGCTTTCTTT.

This sequence joins TRBV10-3 and TRBJ1-6; tentative D call: TRBD1 (5 bases). V lost 1 base and J lost 7, with 11 bases in between. This CDR3 spans 15 amino acids. Germline V gives CDR1 ENHRY, CDR2 SYGVKD. The DNA for the CDR3 is TGTGCCATCAGTGAGTACGAGACAGTGAATTCACCCCTCCACTTT. Translation: CAISEYETVNSPLHF.

J is TRBJ1-3 and V is TRBV28; TRBD1 might be the D (5 bases). This CDR3 comprises 12 residues. CDR1 and CDR2 from the germline V gene are MDHEN and SYDVKM. V was trimmed by 7 bases and J by 7 bases, leaving 11 bases between them. The CDR3 is CASMAGGNTIYF. Written as DNA, the CDR3 is TGTGCCAGCATGGCCGGGGGGAACACCATATATTTT.

J is TRBJ1-1 and V is TRBV3-1 (or the pseudogene TRBV3-2); TRBD1 might be the D (5 bases). Germline V gene lookup returns CDR1 LGHDT and CDR2 YNNKEL (reference sequence). V was cut by 1 base and J by 3 bases, with 9 bases left in between. This CDR3 has 14 residues. The chain's CDR3 is CASSQAGVDTEAFF. CDR3 nucleotide sequence: TGTGCCAGCAGCCAAGCGGGGGTTGACACTGAAGCTTTCTTT.

The V gene is TRBV5-4, the J gene TRBJ1-1; no clear D gene. The V gene's germline CDR1 is SGHNT and CDR2 YYREEE (reference sequence). The CDR3 covers 14 residues. V lost 4 bases and J lost 1, with 11 bases in between. The CDR3 sequence is CASSPKGGNTEAFF. CDR3 sequence (DNA): TGTGCCAGCAGCCCGAAGGGAGGGAACACTGAAGCTTTCTTT.

The chain joins TRBV28 to TRBJ2-3, with 9 bases lining up with TRBD2. The V and J ends lost 5 bases and 4 bases, in that order; junction bases with no gene match: 7. Germline assignment: CDR1 MDHEN and CDR2 SYDVKM. This CDR3 is built from 15 residues. Written as DNA, the CDR3 is TGTGCCAGCAGTCTCAGCGGGAGGTTATCAGATACGCAGTATTTT. Translation gives CASSLSGRLSDTQYF.

This chain connects TRBV18 to TRBJ2-2; TRBD2 matches 8 bases. J was trimmed by 0 bases and V by 8 bases; bases with no gene match: 5. The CDR3 consists of 15 residues. CDR1 is KGHSH and CDR2 is LQKENI in the germline V gene. CDR3 sequence (DNA): TGTGCCAGCCTAGCGGGTACCGCGAACACCGGGGAGCTGTTTTTT. Translation gives CASLAGTANTGELFF.

The chain uses TRBV28 and TRBJ1-2; 8 bases are shared with TRBD1. The CDR3 contains 16 residues. The V gene end was trimmed by 2 bases and the J gene end by 8 bases; junction bases not matched to a gene: 13. Germline V gives CDR1 MDHEN, CDR2 SYDVKM. The CDR3: CASSLPSSGQGGGYTF. The DNA of the CDR3 is TGTGCCAGCAGTTTACCCTCATCCGGACAGGGTGGCGGCTACACCTTC.

The rearrangement uses TRBV28 and TRBJ2-3; possibly TRBD1 for D (5 bases). The CDR3 consists of 12 residues. Germline lookup yields CDR1 MDHEN and CDR2 SYDVKM. The V end lost 7 bases, the J end lost 2 bases, and 7 bases lay between the germline ends. The CDR3 DNA is TGTGCCAGCAAGGGGCCCACAGATACGCAGTATTTT. Its translation: CASKGPTDTQYF.

This clone has just a few counts. This chain joins TRBV25-1 and TRBJ1-2; no reliable D call. Per germline, CDR1 MGHDK and CDR2 SYGVNS. The CDR3 is made up of 17 amino acids. The V end lost 4 bases, the J end lost 9 bases, and 27 bases lay between the germline ends. In DNA, the CDR3 is TGTGCCAGCAGTGGATTCCCGGGAACAGCAAGCCGGTTCAGCTACACCTTC. This encodes CASSGFPGTASRFSYTF.

The chain is built from TRBV5-6 and TRBJ2-1; 9 bases agree with TRBD1. Germline V gene sequence: CDR1 SGHDT, CDR2 YYEEEE. The junction had 5 bases not matched to a gene; V was cut back by 4 bases and J by 0 bases. The CDR3 is 16 amino acids. The CDR3 DNA reads as TGTGCCAGCAGCCCCGGGACAGGGTACTCCTACAATGAGCAGTTCTTC. This codes for CASSPGTGYSYNEQFF.

The chain is built from TRBV2 and TRBJ1-1; 7 nucleotides align to TRBD1. Germline CDR1 reads SNHLY; CDR2 reads FYNNEI. V was pared by 10 bases and J by 0 bases, with 5 bases of the junction left unmatched. The CDR3 has 13 residues. Here the CDR3 reads CAILGGVNTEAFF. The CDR3 nucleotides are TGTGCCATCCTAGGGGGCGTGAACACTGAAGCTTTCTTT.

V usage is TRBV28 and J usage is TRBJ2-4, with D maybe TRBD2 (6 bases). Germline V gene sequence: CDR1 MDHEN, CDR2 SYDVKM. V shed 4 bases and J shed 6 bases, with 13 bases lying between them. CDR3 length: 14 amino acids. The CDR3 here is CASSWALGGNIQYF. The CDR3 coding sequence is TGTGCCAGCAGTTGGGCCCTGGGGGGAAACATTCAGTACTTC.

The J gene is TRBJ1-2, the V gene TRBV5-4; 10 nucleotides agree with TRBD1. The germline CDR1 and CDR2 sequences are SGHNT and YYREEE (reference sequence). The CDR3 contains 15 residues. The V and J ends lost 1 base and 6 bases, in that order; junction bases with no gene match: 6. Written as DNA, the CDR3 is TGTGCCAGCAGCTTGTTCCGGGACAGGGGTCATGGCTACACCTTC. It encodes CASSLFRDRGHGYTF.